These 5 T cell receptor beta chains were sequenced from one sample in a study of vaccination and CD4 T cells after COVID-19. The treatment: roughly 11-day PBMC culture with coronavirus spike peptide pools or control peptides (ViraFEST assay). Their antigens are not known. Cultured CD4+ T-cell DNA underwent Oncomine TCR Beta short-read sequencing. TCRdb reprocessed the PCR reads with MiXCR, giving one entry per CDR3 protein. The sample lists several thousand distinct CDR3 sequences, around two fifths occurring once. The sample taken for sequencing was CD4+ T cells from blood, cultured in vitro. These receptors were collected from a human donor who had recovered from COVID-19.

This clonotype was picked up a small number of times. The chain links TRBV20-1 to TRBJ2-7; weak D call: TRBD2 (5 bases). The V end was cut by 4 bases, the J end by 2 bases, with 36 bases between. The germline CDR1 and CDR2 sequences are DFQATT and SNEGSKA (reference sequence). The CDR3 consists of 21 residues. The CDR3 loop reads CSAIEGPPLVGGVPAPYEQYF. CDR3 in DNA: TGCAGTGCTATCGAGGGTCCCCCACTAGTAGGCGGTGTACCAGCCCCCTACGAGCAGTACTTC.

This clonotype was picked up a small number of times. CDR3 DNA sequence: TGCAGTGCTAATGGGTGGGAGCCCCCTTACGAGCAGTACTTC. Encoded protein: CSANGWEPPYEQYF. This sequence joins TRBV20-1 and TRBJ2-7, with D possibly TRBD2 on 5 matching bases. Trimming took off 4 bases at V and 4 bases at J, with 17 bases between the two ends. The CDR3 covers 14 residues. CDR1 and CDR2 from the germline V gene are DFQATT and SNEGSKA (reference sequence).

The chain employs TRBV20-1 and TRBJ1-1, with D possibly TRBD1 on 5 matching bases. Germline assignment: CDR1 DFQATT and CDR2 SNEGSKA (reference sequence). The V end lost 5 bases, the J end lost 8 bases, and 18 bases lay between the germline ends. The CDR3 has 13 amino acids. The CDR3 loop reads CSASLSGRTEAFF. The CDR3 DNA is TGCAGTGCTTCTCTGTCGGGGAGGACAGAAGCTTTCTTT.

The chain has TRBV15 and TRBJ2-5; D remains unclear. The CDR3 has 15 amino acids. Germline V gives CDR1 LNHNV, CDR2 YYDKDF (reference sequence). Trimming stripped 0 bases from V and 1 base from J, with 9 bases between. The CDR3 is CATSRDNEPQETQYF. The CDR3 coding sequence is TGTGCCACCAGCAGAGATAATGAGCCCCAAGAGACCCAGTACTTC.

This clonotype appeared a single time. The chain carries TRBV7-8 and TRBJ2-1, with D hard to call. Germline V lookup: CDR1 SGHVS, CDR2 FQNEAQ. The CDR3 extends over 13 amino acids. The V and J ends lost 5 bases and 10 bases respectively, with 15 bases between them. CDR3 protein: CASSQDRQLEQFF. The CDR3 nucleotides read TGTGCCAGCAGCCAGGACCGTCAATTGGAGCAGTTCTTC.